This T cell receptor beta chain is drawn from a study of T cell responses to AZD1222 COVID-19 vaccine. The CDR3 extends over 15 amino acids. Trimming stripped 4 bases from V and 0 bases from J, with 10 bases between. Looked up from germline, CDR1 is LGHNA and CDR2 is YNFKEQ. Sequenced by immunoSEQ multiplex PCR; TCRdb stores in-frame clones only, minus some. The sample includes 160,000 or so clones, roughly 90% of them seen just once. The TCR was taken from an adult in good health. The sequencing here drew on peripheral blood, taken on day 0 of AZD1222 vaccination. The rearrangement uses TRBV4-2 and TRBJ1-3; D gene uncertain. This chain's CDR3 is CASSRDLNSGNTIYF. For the CDR3, the DNA is TGTGCCAGCAGCCGAGACCTGAACTCTGGAAACACCATATATTTT.